The 25 T cell receptor beta chains presented below share a single source sample, sequenced in a study of T cell responses to AZD1222 COVID-19 vaccine. This table comes from immunoSEQ multiplex PCR, and its TCRdb copy is limited to in-frame clones, with some not included. This table has approximately 50,000 clones, 88% appearing once. The sequenced sample was peripheral blood, obtained on day 0 of AZD1222 vaccination. The receptors derive from an adult in good health.

The chain links TRBV6-4 to TRBJ2-1; 8 positions match TRBD2. The CDR3 is 19 amino acids. V lost 5 bases and J lost 1; bases outside the gene matches: 16. The germline V gene has CDR1 MRHNA and CDR2 SNTAGT. The CDR3 sequence is CASSCPPWREAESYNEQFF. The CDR3 nucleotides are TGTGCCAGCAGTTGTCCCCCCTGGCGGGAGGCCGAGTCCTACAATGAGCAGTTCTTC.

This clone was observed once. The chain joins TRBV7-9 to TRBJ1-1, with no clear D. The CDR3 has 14 amino acids. Per germline, CDR1 SEHNR and CDR2 FQNEAQ (reference sequence). The V gene lost 3 bases and the J gene lost 3 bases, with 11 bases spanning the gap. CDR3 protein: CASSFTRMDTEAFF. CDR3 DNA sequence: TGTGCCAGCAGCTTTACCAGAATGGACACTGAAGCTTTCTTT.

The V gene is TRBV7-2, the J gene TRBJ2-2, with D possibly called TRBD1 or TRBD2 (5 bases each). Germline CDR1 SGHTA, CDR2 FQGNSA. The CDR3 consists of 16 residues. V lost 2 bases and J 6 bases, leaving 16 bases between the germline ends. CDR3 amino acids: CASSLLGEMLAGELFF. CDR3 DNA sequence: TGTGCCAGCAGCTTATTAGGGGAGATGTTGGCCGGGGAGCTGTTTTTT.

The chain joins TRBV7-6 to TRBJ2-7; 14 nucleotides match TRBD2. J was trimmed by 4 bases and V by 5 bases; bases with no gene match: 10. CDR1 and CDR2 (germline): SGHVS, FNYEAQ. This CDR3 region has 17 residues. This CDR3 is CASSEGLAGEAFYEQYF. CDR3 nucleotides: TGTGCCAGCAGCGAGGGACTAGCGGGAGAGGCGTTTTACGAGCAGTACTTC.

The chain couples TRBV19 to TRBJ1-4; 8 nucleotides align to TRBD1. CDR3 length equals 15 residues. Germline CDR1 LNHDA, CDR2 SQIVND (reference sequence). Trimming took 4 bases from V and 0 from J; bases not matched to a gene: 1. The CDR3 coding sequence is TGTGCCAGTAGTACGACAGGGGCAACTAATGAAAAACTGTTTTTT. Amino acids: CASSTTGATNEKLFF.

The chain combines TRBV15 with TRBJ2-3; D is possibly TRBD2 (6 bases). Trimming stripped 0 bases from V and 1 base from J, with 14 bases between. CDR3 length: 17 amino acids. Germline loops: CDR1 LNHNV, CDR2 YYDKDF (reference sequence). CDR3 nucleotide sequence: TGTGCCACCAGCAGAGATCTGACTAGTGGGGGCACAGATACGCAGTATTTT. Protein: CATSRDLTSGGTDTQYF.

This chain joins TRBV19 and TRBJ1-2; D ambiguous. Germline values: CDR1 LNHDA, CDR2 SQIVND (reference sequence). This CDR3 comprises 12 residues. Trimming stripped 4 bases from V and 8 bases from J, with 11 bases between. CDR3 residues: CASSNMGRGYTF. CDR3 nucleotides: TGTGCCAGTAGTAATATGGGGAGAGGCTACACCTTC.

This chain connects TRBV2 to TRBJ2-7, with D possibly TRBD1 on 6 matching bases. The CDR3 spans 16 residues. V lost 4 bases to trimming and J lost 0 bases, with 16 bases between them. Germline V CDR1 and CDR2: SNHLY, FYNNEI. The CDR3 spells CASSVPPGTFSYEQYF. CDR3 sequence (DNA): TGTGCCAGCAGTGTACCCCCCGGGACATTCTCCTACGAGCAGTACTTC.

The rearrangement joins TRBV30 to TRBJ1-2; 7 nucleotides agree with TRBD1. The junction had 1 base not matched to a gene; V was cut back by 1 base and J by 5 bases. CDR3 length: 12 residues. Germline assignment: CDR1 GTSNPN and CDR2 SVGIG (reference sequence). The CDR3 bases are TGTGCCTGGAGTGGGGGACAGTATGGCTACACCTTC. Protein sequence: CAWSGGQYGYTF.

V usage is TRBV29-1 and J usage is TRBJ1-5, with D possibly matching TRBD1 (5 bases). The V and J ends lost 4 bases and 3 bases respectively, with 7 bases between them. The CDR3 is 12 amino acids. CDR1 and CDR2 (germline): SQVTM, ANQGSEA. This CDR3 reads CSVGGFNQPQHF. Here the CDR3 DNA reads TGCAGCGTTGGGGGGTTCAATCAGCCCCAGCATTTT.

The CDR3 DNA reads TGCGCCAGCAGCTTGGAAGGGACTAGCTACAATGAGCAGTTCTTC. Translating it yields CASSLEGTSYNEQFF. This sequence joins TRBV5-1 and TRBJ2-1; 8 bases align to TRBD2. Germline CDR1 SGHRS, CDR2 YFSETQ. This CDR3 contains 15 residues. V gave up 0 bases and J gave up 3 bases; unmatched junction bases: 2.

V and J are TRBV11-3 and TRBJ2-5, with D unresolved. Trimming took 3 bases from V and 5 from J, leaving 10 bases between them. Germline CDR1 and CDR2: SGHNT and YENEEA. This CDR3 has 13 amino acids. CDR3 region: CASSFLDSETQYF. The CDR3 region has the DNA TGTGCCAGCAGCTTTCTGGATAGCGAGACCCAGTACTTC.

This sequence joins TRBV7-2 and TRBJ1-2; a weak D match, TRBD1 (5 bases). V was clipped by 3 bases and J by 2 bases, with 19 bases between them. The CDR3 contains 17 residues. Germline V gene data show CDR1 as SGHTA and CDR2 as FQGNSA. This CDR3 is CASSLGVGLSVNYGYTF. The CDR3 DNA is TGTGCCAGCAGCTTGGGGGTAGGTTTGTCGGTGAACTATGGCTACACCTTC.

This chain links TRBV7-9 with TRBJ2-1; perhaps TRBD2 as D (6 bases). The CDR3 contains 13 residues. Trimming shortened V by 2 bases and J by 5 bases, and 7 bases separated the two germline ends. The germline V gene has CDR1 SEHNR and CDR2 FQNEAQ (reference sequence). DNA of the CDR3: TGTGCCAGCAGCTTACGCGGGGACAATGAGCAGTTCTTC. This sequence encodes CASSLRGDNEQFF.

The chain joins TRBV15 to TRBJ2-1, with 10 bases fitting TRBD2. The CDR3 totals 15 residues. Germline CDR1 LNHNV, CDR2 YYDKDF (reference sequence). J lost 6 bases, V lost 1 base, and 3 bases had no gene match. DNA of the CDR3: TGTGCCACCAGCAGAGCCCGGACTAGCGGCAATGAGCAGTTCTTC. Residues: CATSRARTSGNEQFF.

A note on this clone: Its ends do not fully match the called genes, so a read error is possible. V usage is TRBV7-7 and J usage is TRBJ2-2; D is possibly TRBD1 or TRBD2 (5 bases each). This CDR3 has 14 residues. Germline V lookup: CDR1 SSHAT, CDR2 FNYEAQ (reference sequence). This chain's CDR3 is CASSLGERTGELFF. DNA of the CDR3: TGTGCTAGCAGCTTAGGGGAGCGCACCGGGGAGCTGTTTTTT.

The genes are TRBV24-1 and TRBJ2-1; D remains unclear. The germline V gene encodes CDR1 KGHDR and CDR2 SFDVKD. Trimming removed 4 bases at V and 0 bases at J, with 15 bases between. The CDR3 length is 17 residues. CDR3 coding DNA: TGTGCCACCAGTGACACTCGAGCCGGCCGCTCCTACAATGAGCAGTTCTTC. Amino acids: CATSDTRAGRSYNEQFF.

V is TRBV19 and J is TRBJ2-5; 12 bases match TRBD1. Germline V gives CDR1 LNHDA, CDR2 SQIVND (reference sequence). J gave up 4 bases and V 5 bases, and 8 bases lay outside the gene matches. This CDR3 comprises 16 residues. CDR3: CASSSPGQGAGETQYF. The CDR3 DNA sequence: TGTGCCAGTAGTTCGCCGGGACAGGGGGCGGGAGAGACCCAGTACTTC.

The J gene is TRBJ1-4, the V gene TRBV6-1; D remains unclear. The CDR3 covers 16 residues. Trimming took 1 base from V and 4 from J, leaving 13 bases between them. Per germline, CDR1 MNHNS and CDR2 SASEGT. CDR3 in amino acids: CASSEVRGSGNEKLFF. DNA for the CDR3: TGTGCCAGCAGTGAAGTTCGGGGATCGGGTAATGAAAAACTGTTTTTT.

The chain is built from TRBV2 and TRBJ2-2, with 10 bases identical to TRBD2. The CDR3 has 16 residues. Germline V CDR1 and CDR2: SNHLY, FYNNEI. Losses at the gene ends were 7 bases for V and 4 bases for J; bases not matched to a gene: 9. CDR3 in DNA: TGTGCCAGCACCTCAAGCGGGAGGGGTGCCACCGGGGAGCTGTTTTTT. As protein: CASTSSGRGATGELFF. Full variable domain (outside the CDR3, taken from reference TRBV2 and TRBJ2-2): EPEVTQTPSHQVTQMGQEVILRCVPISNHLYFYWYRQILGQKVEFLVSFYNNEISEKSEIFDDQFSVERPDGSNFTLKIRSTKLEDSAMYFCASTSSGRGATGELFFGEGSRLTVL.

This clone is a singleton in its sample. The chain uses TRBV25-1 and TRBJ2-1; 9 nucleotides line up with TRBD2. The CDR3 loop spans 16 amino acids. Germline loops: CDR1 MGHDK, CDR2 SYGVNS. Trimming took 2 bases from V and 4 from J; bases not matched to a gene: 6. CDR3 region: CASSEQLAGLYNEQFF. CDR3 coding DNA: TGTGCCAGCAGTGAACAGCTAGCGGGGTTATACAATGAGCAGTTCTTC.

The chain links TRBV19 to TRBJ1-1; D unclear. The CDR3 contains 15 residues. Trimming stripped 0 bases from V and 6 bases from J, with 14 bases between. The germline CDR1 and CDR2 sequences are LNHDA and SQIVND (reference sequence). The CDR3 sequence: CASSIEGFGRAEAFF. The CDR3 bases are TGTGCCAGTAGTATAGAGGGTTTTGGTAGGGCTGAAGCTTTCTTT.

This sequence joins TRBV27 and TRBJ2-7; D is unclear. CDR1 MNHEY and CDR2 SMNVEV come from the germline V gene (reference sequence). This CDR3 is built from 14 residues. Trimming left V 3 bases short and J 7 bases short, with 16 bases between. CDR3 sequence: CASSFAQAGREQYF. Here the CDR3 DNA reads TGTGCCAGCAGTTTCGCGCAGGCCGGGCGTGAGCAGTACTTC.

The J gene is TRBJ2-5, the V gene TRBV30; no clear D. This CDR3 is 13 amino acids long. Germline V gene lookup returns CDR1 GTSNPN and CDR2 SVGIG (reference sequence). V was shortened by 4 bases and J by 2 bases, with 11 bases between the two germline ends. CDR3 region: CAWTRAAQETQYF. The CDR3 bases are TGTGCCTGGACGCGAGCAGCTCAAGAGACCCAGTACTTC. The full variable domain, rest sourced from reference TRBV30 and TRBJ2-5, is SQTIHQWPATLVQPVGSPLSLECTVEGTSNPNLYWYRQAAGRGLQLLFYSVGIGQISSEVPQNLSASRPQDRQFILSSKKLLLSDSGFYLCAWTRAAQETQYFGPGTRLLVL.

This clone was counted only a few times. V usage is TRBV20-1 and J usage is TRBJ2-5; D is uncertain. Between the trimmed V and J ends, which lost 5 bases and 4 bases, there was a span of 8 bases. Germline values: CDR1 DFQATT, CDR2 SNEGSKA (reference sequence). This CDR3 spans 11 amino acids. CDR3 DNA sequence: TGCAGTGCTGTACGCGGAGAGACCCAGTACTTC. Protein product: CSAVRGETQYF.